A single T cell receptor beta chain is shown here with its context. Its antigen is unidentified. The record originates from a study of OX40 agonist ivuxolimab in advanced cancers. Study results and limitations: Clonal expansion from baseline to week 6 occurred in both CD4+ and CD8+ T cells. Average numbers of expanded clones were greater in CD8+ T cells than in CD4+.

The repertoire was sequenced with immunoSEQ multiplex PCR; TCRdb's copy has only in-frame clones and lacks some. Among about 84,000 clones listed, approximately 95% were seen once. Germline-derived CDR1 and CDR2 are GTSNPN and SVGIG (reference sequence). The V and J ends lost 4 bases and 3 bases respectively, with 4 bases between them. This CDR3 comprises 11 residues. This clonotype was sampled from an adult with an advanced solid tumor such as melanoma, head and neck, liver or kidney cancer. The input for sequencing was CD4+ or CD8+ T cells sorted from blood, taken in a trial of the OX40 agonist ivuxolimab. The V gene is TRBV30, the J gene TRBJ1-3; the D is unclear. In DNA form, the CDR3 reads TGTGCCTGGAATATTGGAAACACCATATATTTT. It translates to CAWNIGNTIYF.